This entry lists 2 T cell receptor beta chains sequenced from one sample in a study of tumor-infiltrating lymphocytes in localized non-small cell lung cancer. Clones were sequenced by immunoSEQ multiplex PCR, and TCRdb holds only the in-frame ones, with some missing. The sample shows about 12,000 clones, about 66% of them seen only once. The specimen sequenced was lung tumor tissue. The receptors were sampled from a human donor with non-small cell lung cancer.

In this sample, this clone turned up a few times. The chain employs TRBV6-5 and TRBJ2-7; 7 bases match TRBD2. V lost 6 bases and J lost 4; bases outside the gene matches: 12. Germline V gives CDR1 MNHEY, CDR2 SVGAGI. The CDR3 is made up of 15 amino acids. In DNA form, the CDR3 reads TGTGCCAGCAGCCACAGAGGGACTAACAGATACGAGCAGTACTTC. The encoded protein is CASSHRGTNRYEQYF.

This clone was found a few times. The chain couples TRBV29-1 to TRBJ2-3; D is possibly TRBD2 (6 bases). The germline V and J ends were trimmed by 5 bases and 2 bases, with 14 bases remaining between them. The CDR3 totals 14 residues. Per the germline V gene, CDR1 is SQVTM and CDR2 is ANQGSEA. This CDR3 reads CSVISRDFTDTQYF. The CDR3 coding sequence is TGCAGCGTTATCTCAAGGGACTTCACAGATACGCAGTATTTT.